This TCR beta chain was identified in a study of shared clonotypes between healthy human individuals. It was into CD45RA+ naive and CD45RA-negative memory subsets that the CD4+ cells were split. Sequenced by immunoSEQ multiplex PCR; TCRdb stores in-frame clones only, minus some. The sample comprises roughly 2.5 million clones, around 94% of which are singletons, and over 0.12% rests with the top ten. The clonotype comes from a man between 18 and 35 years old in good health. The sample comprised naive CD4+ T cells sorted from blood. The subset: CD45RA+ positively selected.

The CDR3 sequence is CASSLGQGSNQPQHF. DNA of the CDR3: TGTGCCAGCAGCTTGGGACAGGGAAGCAATCAGCCCCAGCATTTT. The V call is TRBV5-5, the J call TRBJ1-5; 7 bases are a match to TRBD1. The V gene's germline CDR1 is SGHKS and CDR2 YYEKEE (reference sequence). The V gene end was trimmed by 0 bases and the J gene end by 1 base; junction bases not matched to a gene: 1. CDR3 length: 15 amino acids.